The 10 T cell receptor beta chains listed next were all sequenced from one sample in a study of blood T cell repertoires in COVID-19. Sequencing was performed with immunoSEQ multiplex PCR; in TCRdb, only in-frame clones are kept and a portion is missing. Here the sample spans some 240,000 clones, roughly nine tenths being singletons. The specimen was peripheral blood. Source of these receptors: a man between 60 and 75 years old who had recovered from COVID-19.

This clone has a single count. CDR3 sequence: CASSPLLRGIGELFF. For the CDR3, the DNA is TGTGCCAGCTCACCACTATTACGGGGAATCGGGGAGCTGTTTTTT. V is TRBV18 and J is TRBJ2-2; D may be TRBD2 (5 bases). V was shortened by 1 base and J by 7 bases, with 13 bases between the two germline ends. Germline V gene data show CDR1 as KGHSH and CDR2 as LQKENI. This CDR3 has 15 amino acids.

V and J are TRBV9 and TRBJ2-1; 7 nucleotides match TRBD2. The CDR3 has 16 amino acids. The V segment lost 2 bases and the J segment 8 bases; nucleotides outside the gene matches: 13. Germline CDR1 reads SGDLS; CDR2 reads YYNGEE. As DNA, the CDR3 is TGTGCCAGCAGCGTCGCCCTAGCGGAGCTAGGGGATGAGCAGTTCTTC. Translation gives CASSVALAELGDEQFF.

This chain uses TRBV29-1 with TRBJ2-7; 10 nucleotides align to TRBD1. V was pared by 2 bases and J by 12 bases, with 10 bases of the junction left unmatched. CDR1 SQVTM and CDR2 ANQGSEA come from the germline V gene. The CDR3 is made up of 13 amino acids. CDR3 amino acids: CSVEFTGTGARYF. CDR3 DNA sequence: TGCAGCGTTGAATTCACCGGGACAGGGGCAAGGTACTTC.

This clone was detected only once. CDR3 nucleotide sequence: TGTGCCAGTAGCCCCTTTGGGGGCGCGGGCACTGAAGCTTTCTTT. Its translation: CASSPFGGAGTEAFF. V and J are TRBV19 and TRBJ1-1, with D possibly TRBD1 on 6 matching bases. CDR1 and CDR2 from the germline V gene are LNHDA and SQIVND (reference sequence). V was pared by 6 bases and J by 4 bases, with 18 bases between. The CDR3 sequence is 15 residues long.

As DNA, the CDR3 is TGTGCCAGCAGTTACCAGGGGATTGAAGCTTTCTTT. Protein: CASSYQGIEAFF. V usage is TRBV6-5 and J usage is TRBJ1-1, with D possibly matching TRBD1 (6 bases). CDR1 is MNHEY, CDR2 SVGAGI, per germline. V was trimmed by 2 bases and J by 7 bases, leaving 8 bases between them. The CDR3 loop spans 12 amino acids.

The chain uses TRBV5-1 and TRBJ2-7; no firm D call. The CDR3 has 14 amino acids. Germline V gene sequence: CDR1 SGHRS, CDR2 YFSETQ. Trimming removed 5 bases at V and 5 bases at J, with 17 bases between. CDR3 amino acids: CASSSHKVSHEQYF. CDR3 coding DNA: TGCGCCAGCAGTTCACACAAAGTTAGCCACGAGCAGTACTTC.

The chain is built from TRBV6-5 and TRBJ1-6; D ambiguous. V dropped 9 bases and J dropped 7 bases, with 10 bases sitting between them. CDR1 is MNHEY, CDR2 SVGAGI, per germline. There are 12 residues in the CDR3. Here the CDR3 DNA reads TGTGCCAGTTGGGAGACCAATTCACCCCTCCACTTT. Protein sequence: CASWETNSPLHF.

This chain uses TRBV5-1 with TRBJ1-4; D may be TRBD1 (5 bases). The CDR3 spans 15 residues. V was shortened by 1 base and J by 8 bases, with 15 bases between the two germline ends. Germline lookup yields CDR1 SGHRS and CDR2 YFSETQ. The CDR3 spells CASSLSTSGVEKLFF. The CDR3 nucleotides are TGCGCCAGCAGCTTGTCCACCTCGGGGGTGGAAAAACTGTTTTTT.

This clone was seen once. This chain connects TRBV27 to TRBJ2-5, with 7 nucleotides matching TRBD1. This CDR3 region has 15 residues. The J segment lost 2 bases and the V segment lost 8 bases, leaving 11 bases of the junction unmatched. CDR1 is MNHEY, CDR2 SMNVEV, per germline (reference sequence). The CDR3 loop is CASAYLTGFQETQYF. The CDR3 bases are TGTGCCAGCGCCTACCTGACAGGGTTTCAAGAGACCCAGTACTTC.

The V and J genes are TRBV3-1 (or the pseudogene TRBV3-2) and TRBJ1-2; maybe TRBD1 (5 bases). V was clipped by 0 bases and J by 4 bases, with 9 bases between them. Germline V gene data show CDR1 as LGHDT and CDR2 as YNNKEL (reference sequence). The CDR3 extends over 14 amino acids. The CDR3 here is CASSQDSGGYGYTF. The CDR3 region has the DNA TGTGCCAGCAGCCAAGATAGCGGGGGCTATGGCTACACCTTC.